This TCR beta chain was identified in a study of blood T cell repertoires in COVID-19. Profiled with immunoSEQ multiplex PCR; TCRdb holds only in-frame clones, not every one. The table has roughly 140,000 clones, roughly four fifths seen once. The TCR was taken from a human donor in a cohort sampled during active COVID-19. Sequencing was performed on peripheral blood.

CDR3 bases: TGTGCCAGCAGCCGAAAGACAGGGGAAGAGACCCAGTACTTC. As protein: CASSRKTGEETQYF. The chain couples TRBV5-4 to TRBJ2-5; 8 bases fit TRBD1. The CDR3 is made up of 14 amino acids. V lost 4 bases to trimming and J lost 3 bases; unmatched junction nucleotides: 5. Per germline, CDR1 SGHNT and CDR2 YYREEE (reference sequence).